These 21 T cell receptor beta chains share one sample of origin, sequenced in a study of blood T cell repertoires in COVID-19. TCRdb's table, derived via immunoSEQ multiplex PCR, lists solely in-frame clones and lacks some. The data contain hundreds of thousands of clones, around 81% of them singletons. Sequencing was carried out using PBMCs or T cells enriched from blood (not recorded which). The receptors were sampled from a woman aged 35 to 49 with acute COVID-19.

The chain links TRBV6-2 or TRBV6-3 to TRBJ2-7; D gene uncertain. Germline loops: CDR1 MNHEY, CDR2 SVGEGT. V lost 4 bases and J lost 9, with 10 bases in between. There are 11 residues in the CDR3. CDR3 DNA sequence: TGTGCCAGCAGTTCCGCCCTAGTGCAGTACTTC. Its protein is CASSSALVQYF.

This clone was observed a single time. This rearrangement joins TRBV19 to TRBJ2-2, with 14 bases aligning to TRBD2. J was trimmed by 5 bases and V by 10 bases; bases with no gene match: 9. Germline CDR1 LNHDA, CDR2 SQIVND (reference sequence). The CDR3 spans 16 residues. Here the CDR3 reads CAIGTSGGRGTGELFF. The CDR3 DNA reads as TGTGCCATCGGGACTAGCGGGGGAAGAGGGACCGGGGAGCTGTTTTTT.

This chain connects TRBV5-4 to TRBJ2-7, with 7 bases lining up with TRBD2. Germline loops: CDR1 SGHNT, CDR2 YYREEE (reference sequence). Trimming took 4 bases from V and 2 from J; bases not matched to a gene: 9. The CDR3 has 15 amino acids. The CDR3 nucleotides are TGTGCCAGCAGCCTAGGTCTAGCGGACCCCTACGAGCAGTACTTC. This sequence encodes CASSLGLADPYEQYF.

This rearrangement joins TRBV5-4 to TRBJ1-3; 7 nucleotides line up with TRBD1. The V and J ends lost 3 bases and 0 bases, in that order; junction bases with no gene match: 6. Looked up from germline, CDR1 is SGHNT and CDR2 is YYREEE (reference sequence). The CDR3 contains 16 residues. CDR3 region: CASSSRQGGSGNTIYF. The CDR3, as DNA: TGTGCCAGCAGCTCCCGACAGGGCGGCTCTGGAAACACCATATATTTT.

The chain joins TRBV19 to TRBJ1-3, with 11 bases fitting TRBD1. The CDR3 is made up of 15 amino acids. CDR1 is LNHDA and CDR2 is SQIVND in the germline V gene (reference sequence). V was pared by 6 bases and J by 2 bases, with 3 bases of the junction left unmatched. CDR3 loop: CASSRDRGTGNTIYF. As DNA, the CDR3 is TGTGCCAGTAGCCGGGACAGGGGGACTGGAAACACCATATATTTT.

The CDR3: CSAQGNTEAFF. CDR3 sequence (DNA): TGCAGCGCTCAGGGGAACACTGAAGCTTTCTTT. The genes are TRBV29-1 and TRBJ1-1, with D perhaps matching TRBD1 (5 bases). The germline gives CDR1 SQVTM, CDR2 ANQGSEA. Deletions cut 7 bases from V and 1 base from J, with 7 bases between. CDR3 length: 11 residues.

The genes are TRBV18 and TRBJ2-6; D is perhaps TRBD2 (6 bases). The CDR3 consists of 17 residues. V lost 4 bases and J lost 0, with 13 bases in between. Germline V gene lookup returns CDR1 KGHSH and CDR2 LQKENI. DNA of the CDR3: TGTGCCAGCTCACTGAGACAGACTAGCTCTGGGGCCAACGTCCTGACTTTC. Its protein is CASSLRQTSSGANVLTF. The variable domain in full, with the rest retrieved from reference TRBV18 and TRBJ2-6, is NAGVMQNPRHLVRRRGQEARLRCSPMKGHSHVYWYRQLPEEGLKFMVYLQKENIIDESGMPKERFSAEFPKEGPSILRIQQVVRGDSAAYFCASSLRQTSSGANVLTFGAGSRLTVL.

V is TRBV28 and J is TRBJ1-3, with unresolved D. Germline loops: CDR1 MDHEN, CDR2 SYDVKM. This CDR3 spans 17 amino acids. V lost 2 bases, J lost 0 bases, and 14 bases lay in between. CDR3 region: CASSLRGPLDSGNTIYF. DNA for the CDR3: TGTGCCAGCAGTTTACGAGGTCCGCTCGACTCTGGAAACACCATATATTTT.

The chain recombines TRBV10-3 with TRBJ1-2; the D gene is possibly TRBD1 (5 bases). The CDR3 covers 14 residues. V was shortened by 0 bases and J by 2 bases, with 7 bases between the two germline ends. CDR1 is ENHRY and CDR2 is SYGVKD in the germline V gene. DNA for the CDR3: TGTGCCATCAGTGAGTCGGGGGGGAACTATGGCTACACCTTC. It translates to CAISESGGNYGYTF.

This chain connects TRBV2 to TRBJ2-5, with D possibly TRBD2 on 8 matching bases. The CDR3 has 16 residues. V lost 4 bases to trimming and J lost 1 base, with 16 bases between them. The germline gives CDR1 SNHLY, CDR2 FYNNEI. CDR3 nucleotides: TGTGCCAGCAGTGGCGGGGGGACAGTCTCCCAAGAGACCCAGTACTTC. This codes for CASSGGGTVSQETQYF. The variable domain in full, completed from reference TRBV2 and TRBJ2-5, reads EPEVTQTPSHQVTQMGQEVILRCVPISNHLYFYWYRQILGQKVEFLVSFYNNEISEKSEIFDDQFSVERPDGSNFTLKIRSTKLEDSAMYFCASSGGGTVSQETQYFGPGTRLLVL.

This chain links TRBV4-2 with TRBJ2-1; tentatively, D is TRBD1 (5 bases). V was pared by 0 bases and J by 1 base, with 13 bases between. CDR1 and CDR2 (germline): LGHNA, YNFKEQ. This CDR3 has 17 amino acids. CDR3 amino acids: CASSQDNGQASYNEQFF. Written as DNA, the CDR3 is TGTGCCAGCAGCCAAGATAACGGACAAGCTTCCTACAATGAGCAGTTCTTC.

V usage is TRBV28 and J usage is TRBJ2-7; weak D call: TRBD2 (6 bases). V shed 6 bases and J shed 0 bases, with 18 bases lying between them. Germline lookup yields CDR1 MDHEN and CDR2 SYDVKM. The CDR3 contains 16 residues. CDR3: CASSPPKEGLSYEQYF. Here the CDR3 DNA reads TGTGCCAGCAGCCCCCCTAAGGAGGGCCTCTCCTACGAGCAGTACTTC. Supplemented by reference TRBV28 and TRBJ2-7, the full variable domain reads DVKVTQSSRYLVKRTGEKVFLECVQDMDHENMFWYRQDPGLGLRLIYFSYDVKMKEKGDIPEGYSVSREKKERFSLILESASTNQTSMYLCASSPPKEGLSYEQYFGPGTRLTVT.

The CDR3 DNA sequence: TGTGCCAGTAGTATAGATGGGGGGGGTCAAGAGACCCAGTACTTC. This gives the protein CASSIDGGGQETQYF. The chain is built from TRBV19 and TRBJ2-5, with 7 positions matching TRBD2. The J segment lost 2 bases and the V segment lost 0 bases, leaving 3 bases of the junction unmatched. The CDR3 has 15 residues. Germline CDR1 LNHDA, CDR2 SQIVND (reference sequence).

In this sample, this clone turned up a few times. The rearrangement links TRBV14 to TRBJ2-5, with a weak D call TRBD1 (6 bases). This CDR3 is 14 amino acids long. V lost 5 bases and J 2 bases, leaving 12 bases between the germline ends. Germline V CDR1 and CDR2: SGHDN, FVKESK. In DNA, the CDR3 is TGTGCCAGCAGCAGTCGACAGGTTCAAGAGACCCAGTACTTC. This sequence encodes CASSSRQVQETQYF.

This clone was counted between two and nine times. V gene TRBV12-3 or TRBV12-4 combines with J gene TRBJ2-2; weak D call: TRBD1 (6 bases). V lost 6 bases and J lost 5, with 10 bases in between. The CDR3 contains 13 residues. This CDR3 is CASRIGGTGELFF. In DNA, the CDR3 is TGTGCCAGCAGGATAGGGGGAACCGGGGAGCTGTTTTTT.

The rearrangement uses TRBV28 and TRBJ1-6; the D is unclear. CDR1 is MDHEN and CDR2 is SYDVKM in the germline V gene. The CDR3 length is 15 residues. Trimming stripped 8 bases from V and 0 bases from J, with 11 bases between. The CDR3 spells CASYSQSSYNSPLHF. The CDR3 DNA is TGTGCCAGCTACTCACAGAGCTCCTATAATTCACCCCTCCACTTT.

In its sample, this clone was seen a few times. This rearrangement joins TRBV5-1 to TRBJ2-5; 7 positions agree with TRBD1. The length of the CDR3 is 15 residues. V lost 4 bases to trimming and J lost 2 bases; unmatched junction nucleotides: 8. The germline V gene has CDR1 SGHRS and CDR2 YFSETQ. In DNA, the CDR3 is TGCGCCAGCAGCGGATTTACAGGGGTGCAAGAGACCCAGTACTTC. It is translated as CASSGFTGVQETQYF. Full variable domain (missing parts from reference TRBV5-1 and TRBJ2-5): KAGVTQTPRYLIKTRGQQVTLSCSPISGHRSVSWYQQTPGQGLQFLFEYFSETQRNKGNFPGRFSGRQFSNSRSEMNVSTLELGDSALYLCASSGFTGVQETQYFGPGTRLLVL.

The V call is TRBV30, the J call TRBJ2-7; 7 bases match TRBD1. Germline trimming cut 5 bases from V and 2 bases from J; bases unmatched to any gene: 0. Germline CDR1 is GTSNPN and CDR2 is SVGIG (reference sequence). The CDR3 covers 11 residues. The CDR3 DNA reads TGTGCCTGGGGGACAGCCTACGAGCAGTACTTC. Translating it yields CAWGTAYEQYF.

The chain links TRBV10-3 to TRBJ2-1, with 7 bases that match TRBD1. The ends lost 6 bases at V and 7 bases at J; junction bases unmatched: 12. The length of the CDR3 is 15 residues. Germline lookup yields CDR1 ENHRY and CDR2 SYGVKD. CDR3 sequence (DNA): TGTGCCATCAGAGAGACCGGGACAGTTATTAATGAGCAGTTCTTC. It specifies CAIRETGTVINEQFF.

V is TRBV5-5 and J is TRBJ2-5; TRBD1 is a possible D gene (5 bases). V lost 3 bases, J lost 1 base, and 22 bases lay in between. Germline-derived CDR1 and CDR2 are SGHKS and YYEKEE (reference sequence). The CDR3 sequence is 18 residues long. The CDR3 loop reads CASSSTLRYRQPQETQYF. In DNA form, the CDR3 reads TGTGCCAGCAGCTCAACCCTTCGGTACAGGCAGCCCCAAGAGACCCAGTACTTC.

This clone was found once. This chain joins TRBV18 and TRBJ1-1, with D perhaps TRBD1 (6 bases). This CDR3 region has 16 residues. CDR1 and CDR2 (germline): KGHSH, LQKENI. Trimming took off 0 bases at V and 0 bases at J, with 11 bases between the two ends. The CDR3 is CASSPPGTSLNTEAFF. DNA for the CDR3: TGTGCCAGCTCACCACCCGGGACATCTTTGAACACTGAAGCTTTCTTT.